This is a list of T cell receptor beta chains from one sample in a study of PD-L1 blockade in urothelial cancer. TCRdb's copy holds only in-frame clones and misses some; the assay was immunoSEQ multiplex PCR. The repertoire holds about 63,000 clones, with roughly 76% as singletons. Sequencing was performed on PBMCs, taken around atezolizumab (anti-PD-L1) treatment. These receptors were collected from a man in his 70s with urothelial cancer. CDR3s include the opening cysteine and the closing phenylalanine or tryptophan. Fields, in order: clone size, D gene, J gene, V gene, CDR3 DNA, CDR3 protein. D genes are given only for firm matches. Clone sizes are given selectively: once, few, many, or a class where the clone is expanded.

. TRBD1 TRBJ1-2 TRBV2 TGTGCCAGCAGCCGGACAGGGGGCCTCTATGGCTACACCTTC CASSRTGGLYGYTF
. . TRBJ1-5 TRBV6-6 TGTGCCAGCAGTTCCCTTGAAAGGGGTGAGCAGCCCCAGCATTTT CASSSLERGEQPQHF
. TRBD2 TRBJ2-5 TRBV10-1 TGCGCCAGCAGTGATCATATAAAGACTAGCGAGTTAGAGACCCAGTACTTC CASSDHIKTSELETQYF
. . TRBJ1-1 TRBV6-5 TGTGCCAGCAGTTACCTCCGGGGGAACACTGAAGCTTTCTTT CASSYLRGNTEAFF
. TRBD2 TRBJ2-3 TRBV5-4 TGTGCCAGCAGCCAGACGGGGGGTGATACGCAGTATTTT CASSQTGGDTQYF
once TRBD1 TRBJ2-5 TRBV5-1 TGCGCCAGCAGCTTAAGGACAGGACACCAAGAGACCCAGTACTTC CASSLRTGHQETQYF
. . TRBJ1-1 TRBV11-2 TGTGCCAGCAGCCCCCGGGGAGGAGAGGTCAGCACTGAAGCTTTCTTT CASSPRGGEVSTEAFF
once . TRBJ2-1 TRBV7-9 TGTGCCAGCAGCTCCTTTTTCGGGAATCACTACAATGAGCAGTTCTTC CASSSFFGNHYNEQFF
. TRBD1 TRBJ2-7 TRBV6-1 TGTGCCAGCAGTGTCCCCAGGGGGCCCTCCTACGAGCAGTACTTC CASSVPRGPSYEQYF
. TRBD1 TRBJ1-5 TRBV5-6 TGTGCCAGCAGCTCGGGACAGGGTTATAGCAATCAGCCCCAGCATTTT CASSSGQGYSNQPQHF
. TRBD2 TRBJ2-1 TRBV13 TGTGCCAGCAGCTTAGGCCTGGGCGGGAGTAGTTCCTACAATGAGCAGTTCTTC CASSLGLGGSSSYNEQFF
. TRBD2 TRBJ2-7 TRBV18 TGTGCCAGCTCACCACGGGCGGGGGATACCTACGAGCAGTACTTC CASSPRAGDTYEQYF
. TRBD1 TRBJ2-7 TRBV13 TGTGCCAGCAGGGTCCGGGGACAGAAAAACTACGAGCAGTACTTC CASRVRGQKNYEQYF
once TRBD2 TRBJ2-7 TRBV19 TGTGCCAGTAGTAGGGAATCACGACTAGCGAACTACGAGCAGTACTTC CASSRESRLANYEQYF
few TRBD1 TRBJ1-1 TRBV7-3 TGTGCCAGCAGCCCACACGGACAGGGAGTCACTGAAGCTTTCTTT CASSPHGQGVTEAFF
. . TRBJ2-3 TRBV6-5 TGTGCCAGCAGTTACGACCGTCTAGCTGCAGATACGCAGTATTTT CASSYDRLAADTQYF
. TRBD2 TRBJ2-1 TRBV6-1 TGTGCCAGCAGGACTAGCGGGGGGAGTGAGCAGTTCTTC CASRTSGGSEQFF
. TRBD1 TRBJ2-5 TRBV2 TGTGCCAGCAGTCGAGGGACAGTCCAAGAGACCCAGTACTTC CASSRGTVQETQYF
. . TRBJ2-5 TRBV5-4 TGTGCCAGCAGCTTGTCCCCTTTACAGGAGACCCAGTACTTC CASSLSPLQETQYF
. TRBD2 TRBJ2-7 TRBV6-1 TGTGCCAGCAGTGAAGCGACTAGCGAAACCTACGAGCAGTACTTC CASSEATSETYEQYF
. TRBD2 TRBJ2-1 TRBV4-1 TGCGCCAGCAGCCACCACGGGAGCGGGGGCGAATACAATGAGCAGTTCTTC CASSHHGSGGEYNEQFF
. . TRBJ2-3 TRBV4-3 TGCGCCAGCAGCCAAGAAGCGCGAGCGGATACGCAGTATTTT CASSQEARADTQYF
once TRBD2 TRBJ2-7 TRBV6-1 TGTGCCAGCAGTGAAGGACTAGCGCGCAGCTCCTACGAGCAGTACTTC CASSEGLARSSYEQYF
. TRBD1 TRBJ1-2 TRBV6-1 TGTGCCAGCAGTGGAGGGACAGGGGGTTATGGCTACACCTTC CASSGGTGGYGYTF
. TRBD1 TRBJ1-1 TRBV7-9 TGTGCCAGCAGCCGACAATTGGGACAGGGAGGTACTGAAGCTTTCTTT CASSRQLGQGGTEAFF
. . TRBJ1-1 TRBV6-1 TGTGCCAGCAACCTACAGGAATCAATGAACACTGAAGCTTTCTTT CASNLQESMNTEAFF
once TRBD2 TRBJ2-5 TRBV2 TGTGCCAGCAGTCCCGGGACTAGCGGGCAAGAGACCCAGTACTTC CASSPGTSGQETQYF
. . TRBJ2-2 TRBV27 TGTGCCAGCAGTTTATCACGGGATTCCGGGGAGCTGTTTTTT CASSLSRDSGELFF
. . TRBJ1-3 TRBV19 TGTGCCAGTAGTATCGTAGGGGCCGGAAACACCATATATTTT CASSIVGAGNTIYF
. . TRBJ2-3 TRBV10-3 TGTGCCATCAGAACTGTCCAGACTAGCACAGATACGCAGTATTTT CAIRTVQTSTDTQYF
. TRBD1 TRBJ2-1 TRBV9 TGTGCCAGCAGCGGGGACGGACAGGGGACCTACAATGAGCAGTTCTTC CASSGDGQGTYNEQFF
. . TRBJ2-1 TRBV1 TGCACCAGCAGCGCGCCGGGGAGGGGTAGCTACAATGAGCAGTTCTTC CTSSAPGRGSYNEQFF
. TRBD1 TRBJ1-3 TRBV19 TGTGCCAGTAGTATAGGGGGACAGCTGATCTCTGGAAACACCATATATTTT CASSIGGQLISGNTIYF
. TRBD1 TRBJ2-7 TRBV5-4 TGTGCCAGCAGCGGGGCTGAGGACAGGGAATTAGGGCAGTACTTC CASSGAEDRELGQYF
. . TRBJ2-5 TRBV14 TGTGCCAGCAGCCGTTGGGGAGGAGAGACCCAGTACTTC CASSRWGGETQYF
. . TRBJ1-1 TRBV10-1 TGCGCCAGCAGCAGACAGAACACTGAAGCTTTCTTT CASSRQNTEAFF
. . TRBJ2-5 TRBV5-1 TGCGCCAGCAGCTTGGCCCTTCAAGAGACCCAGTACTTC CASSLALQETQYF
. . TRBJ1-2 TRBV6-1 TGTGCCAGCAGTGTTAACAGCTTCTATGGCTACACCTTC CASSVNSFYGYTF
. TRBD2 TRBJ2-1 TRBV6-6 TGTGCCAGCAGTGCCCCAGGGACTAGCGGGAGTAATGAGCAGTTCTTC CASSAPGTSGSNEQFF
. TRBD2 TRBJ2-3 TRBV7-9 TGTGCCAGCAGCTCAAGGGCCAGAGGGACTAGCGGGCCCACAGATACGCAGTATTTT CASSSRARGTSGPTDTQYF
. . TRBJ2-2 TRBV5-1 TGCGCCAGCAGCATGGGACATCCGAACACCGGGGAGCTGTTTTTT CASSMGHPNTGELFF
. TRBD2 TRBJ2-7 TRBV25-1 TGTGCCAGCAGCGAAGCGGGGCAGCAGTACTTC CASSEAGQQYF
. . TRBJ2-3 TRBV7-8 TGTGCCAGCAGCTTAGGGGTAGCTTCAGATACGCAGTATTTT CASSLGVASDTQYF
. . TRBJ1-1 TRBV5-6 TGTGCCAGCAGCTTGCTGACAGTTATGAACACTGAAGCTTTCTTT CASSLLTVMNTEAFF
. TRBD2 TRBJ2-5 TRBV11-3 TGTGCCAGCAGCCGGGGACGGGAGGGGACCCAGTACTTC CASSRGREGTQYF
. . TRBJ1-3 TRBV27 TGTGCCAGCAGTTTATCCGGGAACCCCTCTGGAAACACCATATATTTT CASSLSGNPSGNTIYF
. TRBD2 TRBJ2-3 TRBV19 TGTGCCAGTAGTACGAAAGCGGGGCCCTCAGATACGCAGTATTTT CASSTKAGPSDTQYF
. TRBD1 TRBJ1-1 TRBV5-6 TGTGCCAGCAGCTTGGACTGGGGGGCAGGGGGCACTGAAGCTTTCTTT CASSLDWGAGGTEAFF
. . TRBJ2-3 TRBV30 TGTGCCTGGAGTGTAATGCGTACGCAGTATTTT CAWSVMRTQYF
many TRBD1 TRBJ1-1 TRBV7-7 TGTGCTAGCAGTTCAGCCCGGGACAGGAACACTGAAGCTTTCTTT CASSSARDRNTEAFF
few TRBD1 TRBJ1-2 TRBV7-2 TGTGCCAGCAGCTTGGAGGGGGCCGACTATGGCTACACCTTC CASSLEGADYGYTF
. . TRBJ2-5 TRBV19 TGTGCCACCTCAGGGGTCGAAGAGACCCAGTACTTC CATSGVEETQYF
. . TRBJ1-1 TRBV5-6 TGTGCCAGCAGCTTTGAGGTGACTGAAGCTTTCTTT CASSFEVTEAFF
few TRBD2 TRBJ2-5 TRBV11-3 TGTGCCAGCAGCCCCGGACTAGCGGGAGCTGAGACCCAGTACTTC CASSPGLAGAETQYF
. . TRBJ2-1 TRBV12-5 TGTGCTAGTGGTCCCGTGGGGCATAGCTCCTACAATGAGCAGTTCTTC CASGPVGHSSYNEQFF